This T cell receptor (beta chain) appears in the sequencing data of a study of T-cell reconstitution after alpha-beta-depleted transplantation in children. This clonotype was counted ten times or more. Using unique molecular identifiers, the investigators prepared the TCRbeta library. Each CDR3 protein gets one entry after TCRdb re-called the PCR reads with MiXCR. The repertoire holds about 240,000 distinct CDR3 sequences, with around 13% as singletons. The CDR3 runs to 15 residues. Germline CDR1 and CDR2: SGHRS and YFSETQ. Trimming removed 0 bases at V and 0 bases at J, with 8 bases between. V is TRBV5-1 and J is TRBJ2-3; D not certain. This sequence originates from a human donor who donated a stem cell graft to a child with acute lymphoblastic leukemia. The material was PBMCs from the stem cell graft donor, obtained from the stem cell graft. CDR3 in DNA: TGCGCCAGCAGCTTGGAATCGGTTAGCACAGATACGCAGTATTTT. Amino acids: CASSLESVSTDTQYF.